What follows are 14 T cell receptor beta chains derived from one specimen sequenced in a study of T-cell reconstitution after alpha-beta-depleted transplantation in children. As it was prepared, the TCRbeta library received unique molecular identifiers. TCRdb fed the PCR reads into MiXCR, producing one record per CDR3 protein. Among 170,000 or so distinct CDR3 sequences listed, about 6.4% were seen once. Sequences were derived from PBMCs from the stem cell graft donor, sampled from the stem cell graft. Receptors were obtained from a human donor who donated a stem cell graft to a child with Wiskott-Aldrich syndrome.

This clonotype occurred many times. The J gene is TRBJ1-2, the V gene TRBV5-1; 7 bases are shared with TRBD1. Germline-derived CDR1 and CDR2 are SGHRS and YFSETQ. J was trimmed by 5 bases and V by 4 bases; bases with no gene match: 11. The CDR3 has 15 amino acids. The CDR3 bases are TGCGCCAGCAGCCAAGAACAGGGGCAGGTGTATGGCTACACCTTC. Protein product: CASSQEQGQVYGYTF.

This clonotype came up many times. J is TRBJ2-1 and V is TRBV5-1; perhaps TRBD1 as D (6 bases). This CDR3 spans 14 amino acids. V dropped 0 bases and J dropped 8 bases, with 12 bases sitting between them. In germline, CDR1 is SGHRS, CDR2 YFSETQ. CDR3 nucleotides: TGCGCCAGCAGCTTGGGACAGGAATTGCATGAGCAGTTCTTC. Translation: CASSLGQELHEQFF.

This clonotype was seen a few times. This sequence joins TRBV9 and TRBJ2-3; D is undetermined. This CDR3 is built from 13 residues. Trimming cost V 1 base and J 4 bases, with 7 bases left between them. Germline V gene sequence: CDR1 SGDLS, CDR2 YYNGEE. CDR3 protein: CASSVNGADTQYF. The CDR3, as DNA: TGTGCCAGCAGCGTAAATGGGGCAGATACGCAGTATTTT.

The chain carries TRBV7-2 and TRBJ2-3; weak D call: TRBD2 (7 bases). CDR1 and CDR2 from the germline V gene are SGHTA and FQGNSA. This CDR3 spans 16 amino acids. V lost 5 bases and J lost 1, with 16 bases in between. The CDR3 sequence is CASSGSGGARTDTQYF. The CDR3 DNA is TGTGCCAGCAGCGGAAGTGGGGGGGCCCGCACAGATACGCAGTATTTT.

This clonotype was counted at least ten times. The V and J genes are TRBV11-1 and TRBJ2-1; D is unclear. This CDR3 spans 17 amino acids. Per the germline V gene, CDR1 is SGHAT and CDR2 is FQDESV (reference sequence). V was clipped by 5 bases and J by 0 bases, with 17 bases between them. In nucleotides, the CDR3 is TGTGCCAGCAGCCTTAGCCGAGCGAAGAGCTCCTACAATGAGCAGTTCTTC. It specifies CASSLSRAKSSYNEQFF.

In this sample, this clonotype turned up many times. V and J are TRBV7-2 and TRBJ2-2; D is undetermined. V lost 2 bases, J lost 0 bases, and 7 bases lay in between. CDR1 and CDR2 from the germline V gene are SGHTA and FQGNSA. The CDR3 runs 15 residues. The CDR3 DNA reads as TGTGCCAGCAGCTTATTCGGGCCGAACACCGGGGAGCTGTTTTTT. This encodes CASSLFGPNTGELFF.

The V and J genes are TRBV12-3 or TRBV12-4 and TRBJ1-2; 7 bases fit TRBD1. This CDR3 spans 14 amino acids. The junction had 9 bases not matched to a gene; V was cut back by 6 bases and J by 5 bases. The CDR3 loop is CASRPTGADYGYTF. In nucleotides, the CDR3 is TGTGCCAGCAGACCCACAGGGGCAGATTATGGCTACACCTTC.

The sample holds many counts of this clonotype. This sequence joins TRBV5-1 and TRBJ2-3; no clear D. CDR1 SGHRS and CDR2 YFSETQ come from the germline V gene. The CDR3 contains 13 residues. V lost 4 bases, J lost 7 bases, and 13 bases lay in between. CDR3 sequence: CASSVGLGNTQYF. The CDR3 DNA sequence: TGCGCCAGCAGCGTTGGCCTAGGGAATACGCAGTATTTT.

This clonotype was counted many times. The V and J genes are TRBV29-1 and TRBJ1-1, with D unclear. The CDR3 totals 11 residues. Trimming removed 2 bases at V and 4 bases at J, with 5 bases between. The germline V gene has CDR1 SQVTM and CDR2 ANQGSEA. CDR3 sequence reads: CSVERATEAFF. CDR3 nucleotide sequence: TGCAGCGTTGAAAGGGCCACTGAAGCTTTCTTT.

This clonotype was recorded many times. The chain employs TRBV24-1 and TRBJ1-2; tentative D call: TRBD1 (6 bases). CDR1 KGHDR and CDR2 SFDVKD come from the germline V gene. V lost 0 bases to trimming and J lost 4 bases, with 8 bases between them. The CDR3 extends over 14 amino acids. The CDR3 reads CATSDLDRIYGYTF. CDR3 DNA sequence: TGTGCCACCAGTGATTTGGACAGGATCTATGGCTACACCTTC.

This clonotype was observed a handful of times. V is TRBV4-3 and J is TRBJ2-1; possibly TRBD2 for D (6 bases). CDR1 is LGHNA and CDR2 is YSLEER in the germline V gene. Trimming took off 0 bases at V and 12 bases at J, with 12 bases between the two ends. The CDR3 has 13 residues. CDR3 sequence (DNA): TGCGCCAGCAGCCAAGATGGTCTAGCGAGGCAGTTCTTC. Translating it yields CASSQDGLARQFF.

This clonotype occurred many times. The V and J genes are TRBV20-1 and TRBJ2-3; D gene unclear. Trimming took 0 bases from V and 3 from J, leaving 7 bases between them. The germline CDR1 and CDR2 sequences are DFQATT and SNEGSKA (reference sequence). The length of the CDR3 is 13 residues. The CDR3 loop reads CSARETLTDTQYF. CDR3 DNA: TGCAGTGCTAGAGAGACCCTAACAGATACGCAGTATTTT.

Ten or more counts support this clonotype. V gene TRBV12-3 or TRBV12-4 combines with J gene TRBJ1-1; the D is unclear. The CDR3 runs 13 residues. Trimming cost V 6 bases and J 7 bases, with 15 bases left between them. The CDR3 here is CASSSGREGEAFF. The CDR3 nucleotides are TGTGCCAGCAGCTCCGGGAGGGAGGGTGAAGCTTTCTTT.

This clonotype has a count of ten or more. V usage is TRBV12-3 or TRBV12-4 and J usage is TRBJ1-5; a possible D gene is TRBD1 (6 bases). The CDR3 is made up of 14 amino acids. V shed 5 bases and J shed 7 bases, with 15 bases lying between them. The CDR3 is CASSHATGGQPQHF. The CDR3, as DNA: TGTGCCAGCAGTCACGCGACAGGTGGGCAGCCCCAGCATTTT.